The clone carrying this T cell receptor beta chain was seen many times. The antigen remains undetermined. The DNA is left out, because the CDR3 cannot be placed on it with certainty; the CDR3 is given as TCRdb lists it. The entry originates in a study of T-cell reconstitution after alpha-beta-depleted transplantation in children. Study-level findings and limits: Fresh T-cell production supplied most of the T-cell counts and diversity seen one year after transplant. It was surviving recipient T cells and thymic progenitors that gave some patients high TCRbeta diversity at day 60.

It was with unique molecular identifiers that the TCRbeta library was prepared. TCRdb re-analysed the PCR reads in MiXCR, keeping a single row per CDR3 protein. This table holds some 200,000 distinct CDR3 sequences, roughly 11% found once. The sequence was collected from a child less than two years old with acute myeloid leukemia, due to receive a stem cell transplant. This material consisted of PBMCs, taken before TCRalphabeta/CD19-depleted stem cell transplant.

This CDR3 reads CASSLAGVGAGSF. The rearrangement joins TRBV12-3 or TRBV12-4 to TRBJ2-7. The CDR3 is 13 residues long, ends included.